This is a list of T cell receptor beta chains from one sample in a study of PD-L1 blockade in urothelial cancer. Repertoires were generated with immunoSEQ multiplex PCR, while TCRdb's copy carries only in-frame clones and drops some. The data contain some 84,000 clones, over 80% of them singletons. Sample: PBMCs, taken around atezolizumab (anti-PD-L1) treatment. These receptors all stem from a man aged 70-80 years with urothelial cancer. Each CDR3 is given with its conserved first and last residue. A D gene is named only where the DNA matches it firmly. A row's size may be missing; if present it is once, few, many or a size class.

TRBJ2-5	.	TRBV4-2	TRBD2	TGTGCCAGCAGCCAAGATGTGGCTAGCGGGGGGCAAGAGACCCAGTACTTC	CASSQDVASGGQETQYF
TRBJ1-2	.	TRBV7-9	.	TGTGCCACCCCGGGACTTTTTAGTTTCAACTATGGCTACACCTTC	CATPGLFSFNYGYTF
TRBJ1-2	.	TRBV2	.	TGTGCCAGCAGTGAATTAGCGGTAGGCTACACCTTC	CASSELAVGYTF
TRBJ1-1	.	TRBV27	.	TGTGCCAGCATCCCCTCAAGGGGAAGGAACACTGAAGCTTTCTTT	CASIPSRGRNTEAFF
TRBJ2-5	.	TRBV2	TRBD1	TGTGCCAGCAGTGCCGACAGGGGGAGAGTGATCCAGTACTTC	CASSADRGRVIQYF
TRBJ1-2	many	TRBV2	.	TGTGCCAGCACCGAGATCCGGGAGGGAGGCTACACCTTC	CASTEIREGGYTF
TRBJ2-1	.	TRBV7-6	TRBD2	TGTGCCAGCACCTTACGCAATTGGGGAGGGCCGGGGGAGCAGTTCTTC	CASTLRNWGGPGEQFF
TRBJ2-5	.	TRBV5-8	TRBD1	TGTGCCAGCAGTAGGGGACAGGCCGTTCAAGAGACCCAGTACTTC	CASSRGQAVQETQYF
TRBJ2-5	once	TRBV19	.	TGTGCCAGTAGTATCCTCCTCGTCAGGGAAGAAGAGACCCAGTACTTC	CASSILLVREEETQYF
TRBJ2-3	.	TRBV29-1	TRBD2	TGCAGCGTTGTCGGGGGACTAGCGGGGGGGAGCACAGATACGCAGTATTTT	CSVVGGLAGGSTDTQYF
TRBJ2-7	once	TRBV28	.	TGTGCCAGCACACAACCGCTGACCTACGAGCAGTACTTC	CASTQPLTYEQYF
TRBJ1-1	.	TRBV27	.	TGTGCCAGCAGCTACGGACAGCCGAACACTGAAGCTTTCTTT	CASSYGQPNTEAFF
TRBJ1-2	.	TRBV15	.	TGTGCCACCAGCAGATCACGGGGGAACTATGGCTACACCTTC	CATSRSRGNYGYTF
TRBJ1-4	.	TRBV18	.	TGTGCCAGCTCACTGGCGGGGGGAGCAACTAATGAAAAACTGTTTTTT	CASSLAGGATNEKLFF
TRBJ2-2	.	TRBV27	.	TGTGCCAGCAGTTTATGGGCAGGCCACCGGGAGCTGTTTTTT	CASSLWAGHRELFF
TRBJ2-1	once	TRBV4-1	TRBD2	TGCGCCAGCAGCCATTTCCTAGCGGGGGCTCTCAATGAGCAGTTCTTC	CASSHFLAGALNEQFF